The 6 T cell receptor beta chains in this list originate from one sample, sequenced in a study of T cell repertoires in cytomegalovirus infection. MiXCR was run by TCRdb on the reads, yielding one entry per CDR3 protein. The data show some 700,000 distinct CDR3 sequences, less than 40% seen once. The sample was PBMCs. All receptors derive from a human donor in good health (CMV status not recorded). Some clones in this sample may be carry-over from other donors' samples.

This chain connects TRBV19 to TRBJ2-5; the D gene could be TRBD1 or TRBD2 (5 bases each). The CDR3 is 14 amino acids. CDR1 and CDR2 (germline): LNHDA, SQIVND (reference sequence). V was cut by 6 bases and J by 5 bases, with 16 bases left in between. CDR3 bases: TGTGCCAGTAGCTGGGGTCAGGGCGGGGAGACCCAGTACTTC. Amino acid sequence: CASSWGQGGETQYF.

This clonotype was detected a few times. The rearrangement joins TRBV19 to TRBJ2-2; TRBD2 agrees at 7 bases. CDR3 length: 16 amino acids. CDR1 is LNHDA and CDR2 is SQIVND in the germline V gene (reference sequence). With 3 bases clipped from V and 9 bases from J, the junction kept 13 bases outside the gene matches. CDR3: CASSIDPIRLARELFF. The CDR3 nucleotides read TGTGCCAGTAGTATCGACCCTATCCGACTAGCCCGGGAGCTGTTTTTT.

This clonotype appeared once. This rearrangement joins TRBV7-6 to TRBJ1-2; D is uncertain. With 5 bases removed from V and 2 bases from J, the gap between germline ends came to 15 bases. Per the germline V gene, CDR1 is SGHVS and CDR2 is FNYEAQ. The CDR3 spans 15 residues. The CDR3 coding sequence is TGTGCCAGCAGCACCCTTGATACAGTGAACTATGGCTACACCTTC. Translation: CASSTLDTVNYGYTF.

This clonotype has at least ten counts. The chain carries TRBV7-3 and TRBJ1-1; 9 nucleotides line up with TRBD1. There are 14 residues in the CDR3. V dropped 5 bases and J dropped 5; count of bases not matched to a gene: 6. Germline values: CDR1 SGHTA, CDR2 FQGTGA. Here the CDR3 DNA reads TGTGCCAGCAGCCCACAGGGGGCGGGTACTGAAGCTTTCTTT. It codes for CASSPQGAGTEAFF.

The chain is built from TRBV5-6 and TRBJ2-1, with 9 bases aligning to TRBD1. There are 15 residues in the CDR3. V shed 4 bases and J 3 bases; nucleotides not matched to a gene: 5. Germline values: CDR1 SGHDT, CDR2 YYEEEE. CDR3 residues: CASSQPGQGYNEQFF. DNA of the CDR3: TGTGCCAGCAGCCAACCGGGACAGGGCTACAATGAGCAGTTCTTC.

This clonotype was detected a few times. V usage is TRBV2 and J usage is TRBJ2-1; D may be TRBD1 or TRBD2 (5 bases each). CDR1 is SNHLY, CDR2 FYNNEI, per germline. CDR3 length: 15 amino acids. With 8 bases removed from V and 0 bases from J, the gap between germline ends came to 14 bases. This CDR3 reads CASREQASSYNEQFF. The CDR3 nucleotides read TGTGCCAGCCGGGAACAGGCGAGCTCCTACAATGAGCAGTTCTTC.